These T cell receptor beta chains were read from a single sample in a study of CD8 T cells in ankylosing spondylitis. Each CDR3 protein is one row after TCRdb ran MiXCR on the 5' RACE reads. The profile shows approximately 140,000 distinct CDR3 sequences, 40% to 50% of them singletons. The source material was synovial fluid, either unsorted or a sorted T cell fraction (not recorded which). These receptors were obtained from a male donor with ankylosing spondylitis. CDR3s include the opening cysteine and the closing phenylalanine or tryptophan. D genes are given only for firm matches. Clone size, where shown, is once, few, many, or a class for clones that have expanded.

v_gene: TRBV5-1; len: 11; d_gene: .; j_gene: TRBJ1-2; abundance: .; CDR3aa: CASSLGEFYTF; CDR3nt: TGCGCCAGCAGCCTGGGCGAGTTCTACACCTTC
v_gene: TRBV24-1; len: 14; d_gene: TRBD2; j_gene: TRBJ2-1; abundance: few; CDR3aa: CATKGGLGDNEQFF; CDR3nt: TGTGCCACCAAGGGAGGGTTGGGGGACAATGAGCAGTTCTTC
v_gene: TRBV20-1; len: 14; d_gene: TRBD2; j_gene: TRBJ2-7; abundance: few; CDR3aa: CSAPQLAGDYEQYF; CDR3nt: TGCAGTGCGCCCCAACTAGCGGGAGATTACGAGCAGTACTTC
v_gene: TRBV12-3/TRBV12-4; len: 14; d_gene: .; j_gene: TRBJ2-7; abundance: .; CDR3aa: CASSFSPWVYEQYF; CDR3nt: TGTGCCAGCAGTTTCTCGCCGTGGGTCTACGAGCAGTACTTC
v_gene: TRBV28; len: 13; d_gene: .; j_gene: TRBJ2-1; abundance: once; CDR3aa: CATEVRRINEQFF; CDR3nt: TGTGCCACCGAGGTCAGGCGGATCAATGAGCAGTTCTTC
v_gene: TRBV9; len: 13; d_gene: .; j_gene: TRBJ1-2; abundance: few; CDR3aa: CASSGGSLRGYTF; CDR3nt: TGTGCCAGCAGCGGAGGGTCCTTGCGGGGCTACACCTTC
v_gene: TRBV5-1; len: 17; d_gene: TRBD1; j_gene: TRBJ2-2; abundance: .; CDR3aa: CASSLNPGQGGTGELFF; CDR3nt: TGCGCCAGCAGCTTGAACCCGGGACAGGGAGGAACCGGGGAGCTGTTTTTT
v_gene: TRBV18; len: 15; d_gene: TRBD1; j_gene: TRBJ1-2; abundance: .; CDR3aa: CASSPPGQSNYGYTF; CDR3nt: TGTGCCAGCTCACCACCGGGACAGAGTAACTATGGCTACACCTTC
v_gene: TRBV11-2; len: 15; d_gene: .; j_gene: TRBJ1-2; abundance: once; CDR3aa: CASSLDRNANYGYTF; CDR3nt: TGTGCCAGCAGCTTAGATCGAAACGCTAACTATGGCTACACCTTC
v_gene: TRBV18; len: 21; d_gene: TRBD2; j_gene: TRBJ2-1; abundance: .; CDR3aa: CASSPPGLTSGRRPFYNEQFF; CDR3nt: TGTGCCAGCTCACCACCGGGCCTTACTAGCGGGAGAAGACCCTTCTACAATGAGCAGTTCTTC
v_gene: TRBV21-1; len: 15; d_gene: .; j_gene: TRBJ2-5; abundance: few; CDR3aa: CASSPGTGRQETQYF; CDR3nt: TGTGCCAGCAGCCCCGGGACAGGGCGCCAAGAGACCCAGTACTTC
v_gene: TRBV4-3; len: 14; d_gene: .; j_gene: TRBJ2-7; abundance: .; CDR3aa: CASRRSRVGYEQYF; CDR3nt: TGCGCCAGCCGTAGGTCCCGGGTTGGGTACGAGCAGTACTTC
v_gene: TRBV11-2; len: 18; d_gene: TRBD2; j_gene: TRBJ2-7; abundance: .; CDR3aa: CASSSHPGTSGAPYEQYF; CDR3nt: TGTGCCAGCAGCTCCCACCCTGGGACTAGCGGGGCCCCCTACGAGCAGTACTTC
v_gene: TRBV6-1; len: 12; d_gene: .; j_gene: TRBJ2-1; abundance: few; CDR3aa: CASIGLDTEQFF; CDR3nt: TGTGCCAGCATAGGCCTAGACACTGAGCAGTTCTTC
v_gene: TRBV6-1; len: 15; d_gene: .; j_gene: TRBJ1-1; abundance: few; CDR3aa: CASSDVDRPSTEAFF; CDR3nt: TGTGCCAGCAGTGATGTTGACAGACCTTCCACTGAAGCTTTCTTT
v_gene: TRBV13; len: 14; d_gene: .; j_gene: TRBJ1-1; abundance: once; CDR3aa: CASSSLGFGTEAFF; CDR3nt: TGTGCCAGCAGCTCCCTGGGTTTTGGCACTGAAGCTTTCTTT
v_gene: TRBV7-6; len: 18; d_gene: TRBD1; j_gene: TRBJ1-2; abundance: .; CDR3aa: CASSPHPGTGFGRYGYTF; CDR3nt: TGTGCCAGCAGCCCCCATCCCGGGACAGGGTTCGGAAGGTATGGCTACACCTTC
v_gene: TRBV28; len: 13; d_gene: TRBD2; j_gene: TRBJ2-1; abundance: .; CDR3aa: CASSWTSGGEQFF; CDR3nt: TGTGCCAGCAGTTGGACTAGCGGGGGTGAGCAGTTCTTC
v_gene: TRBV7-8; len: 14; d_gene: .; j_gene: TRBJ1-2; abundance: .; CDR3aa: CASSLARTGYGYTF; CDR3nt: TGTGCCAGCAGCTTAGCCCGGACGGGATATGGCTACACCTTC
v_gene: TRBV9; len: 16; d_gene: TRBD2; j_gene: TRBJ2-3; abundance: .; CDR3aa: CASSPASGGVTDTQYF; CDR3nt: TGTGCCAGCAGCCCCGCTAGCGGGGGGGTAACAGATACGCAGTATTTT
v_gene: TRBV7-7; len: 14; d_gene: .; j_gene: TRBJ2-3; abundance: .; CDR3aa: CASSLLGPTDTQYF; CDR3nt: TGTGCCAGCAGCTTACTCGGCCCCACAGATACGCAGTATTTT
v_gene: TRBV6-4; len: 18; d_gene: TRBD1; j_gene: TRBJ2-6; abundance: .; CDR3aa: CASSDSGQDSSGANVLTF; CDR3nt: TGTGCCAGCAGTGACTCGGGACAGGATTCCTCTGGGGCCAACGTCCTGACTTTC
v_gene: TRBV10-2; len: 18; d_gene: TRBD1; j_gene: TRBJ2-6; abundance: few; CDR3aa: CASSESYRGASGANVLTF; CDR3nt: TGCGCCAGCAGTGAGTCGTACAGGGGGGCCTCTGGGGCCAACGTCCTGACTTTC
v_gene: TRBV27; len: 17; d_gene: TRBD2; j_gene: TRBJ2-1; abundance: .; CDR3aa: CASSLPRTSGRYNEQFF; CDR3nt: TGTGCCAGCAGTCTCCCCCGGACTAGCGGACGCTACAATGAGCAGTTCTTC
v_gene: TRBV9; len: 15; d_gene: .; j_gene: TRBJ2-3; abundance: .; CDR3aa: CASSDGLGAADTQYF; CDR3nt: TGTGCCAGCAGTGATGGTCTAGGCGCCGCAGATACGCAGTATTTT
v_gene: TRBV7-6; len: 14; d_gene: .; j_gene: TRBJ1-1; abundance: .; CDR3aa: CASSLATTATEAFF; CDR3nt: TGTGCCAGCAGCTTGGCTACGACAGCCACTGAAGCTTTCTTT
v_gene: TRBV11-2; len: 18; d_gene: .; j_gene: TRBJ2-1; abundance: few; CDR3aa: CASSLDRLGESSYNEQFF; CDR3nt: TGTGCCAGCAGCTTAGATCGTCTTGGGGAAAGCTCCTACAATGAGCAGTTCTTC
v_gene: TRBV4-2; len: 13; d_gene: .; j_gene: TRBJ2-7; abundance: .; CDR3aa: CASSQDRGSVQYF; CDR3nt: TGTGCCAGCAGCCAAGATCGGGGTAGTGTGCAGTACTTC
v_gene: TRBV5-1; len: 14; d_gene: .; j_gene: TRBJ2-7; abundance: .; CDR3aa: CASSSDGSFYEQYF; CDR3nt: TGCGCCAGCAGCTCCGATGGGTCCTTCTACGAGCAGTACTTC
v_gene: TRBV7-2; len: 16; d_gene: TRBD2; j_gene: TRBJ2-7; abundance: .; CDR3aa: CASSPWTSGGPYEQYF; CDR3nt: TGTGCCAGCAGCCCGTGGACTAGCGGGGGACCCTACGAGCAGTACTTC
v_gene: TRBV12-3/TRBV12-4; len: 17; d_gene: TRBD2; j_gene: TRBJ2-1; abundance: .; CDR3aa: CASSSMRGLDPYNEQFF; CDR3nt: TGTGCCAGCAGTTCCATGAGGGGACTAGATCCTTACAATGAGCAGTTCTTC
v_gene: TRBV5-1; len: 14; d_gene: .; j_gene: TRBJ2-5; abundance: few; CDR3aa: CASSLAGLQETQYF; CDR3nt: TGCGCCAGCAGCTTGGCAGGGCTACAAGAGACCCAGTACTTC
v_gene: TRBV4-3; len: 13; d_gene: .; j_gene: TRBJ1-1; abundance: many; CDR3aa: CASSQDRGLEAFF; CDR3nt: TGCGCCAGCAGCCAAGATCGGGGGCTAGAAGCTTTCTTT
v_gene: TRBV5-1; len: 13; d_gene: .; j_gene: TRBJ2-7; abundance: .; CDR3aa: CASSWRHPYEQYF; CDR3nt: TGCGCCAGCAGCTGGAGACACCCCTACGAGCAGTACTTC
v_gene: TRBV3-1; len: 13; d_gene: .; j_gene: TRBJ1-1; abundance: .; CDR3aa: CASSQILNTEAFF; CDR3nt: TGTGCCAGCAGCCAAATTCTGAACACTGAAGCTTTCTTT
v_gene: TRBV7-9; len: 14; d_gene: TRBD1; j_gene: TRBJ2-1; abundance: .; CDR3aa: CASSFEGAVYEQFF; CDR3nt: TGTGCCAGCAGCTTCGAGGGGGCAGTATATGAGCAGTTCTTC
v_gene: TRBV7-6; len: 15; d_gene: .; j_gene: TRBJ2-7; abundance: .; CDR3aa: CASSLGRGAPYEQYF; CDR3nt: TGTGCCAGCAGCTTAGGCAGGGGCGCTCCCTACGAGCAGTACTTC
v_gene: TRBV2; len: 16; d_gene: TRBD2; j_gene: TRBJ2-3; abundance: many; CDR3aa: CASRGMAGGATDTQYF; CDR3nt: TGTGCCAGCAGGGGAATGGCGGGGGGGGCCACAGATACGCAGTATTTT
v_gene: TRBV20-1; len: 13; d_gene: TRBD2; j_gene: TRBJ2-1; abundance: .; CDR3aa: CSAETSPNNEQFF; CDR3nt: TGCAGTGCGGAGACTAGCCCTAACAATGAGCAGTTCTTC
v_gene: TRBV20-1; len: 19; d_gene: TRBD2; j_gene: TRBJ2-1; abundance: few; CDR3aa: CSARDRGVAGGTISDEQFF; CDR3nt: TGCAGTGCTAGAGATCGGGGGGTAGCGGGGGGGACTATTTCGGATGAGCAGTTCTTC
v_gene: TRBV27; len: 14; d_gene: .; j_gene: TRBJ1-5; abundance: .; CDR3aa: CASSLRGNNQPQHF; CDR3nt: TGTGCCAGCAGTTTACGGGGGAACAATCAGCCCCAGCATTTT
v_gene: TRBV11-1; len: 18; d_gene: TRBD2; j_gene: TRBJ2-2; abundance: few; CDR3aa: CASSPISPAGSLAGELFF; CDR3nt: TGTGCCAGCAGCCCCATATCCCCAGCGGGGTCTCTCGCCGGGGAGCTGTTTTTT
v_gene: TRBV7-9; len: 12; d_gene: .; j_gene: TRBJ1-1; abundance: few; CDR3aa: CASSQADAEAFF; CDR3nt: TGTGCCAGCAGCCAAGCGGACGCTGAAGCTTTCTTT
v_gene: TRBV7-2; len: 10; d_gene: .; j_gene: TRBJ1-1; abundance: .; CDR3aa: CASSRRGAFF; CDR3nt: TGTGCCAGCAGCCGCCGGGGGGCTTTCTTT
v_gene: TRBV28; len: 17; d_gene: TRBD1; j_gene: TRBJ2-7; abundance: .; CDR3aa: CASSRLPGQTTTRFGYF; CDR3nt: TGTGCCAGCAGCCGACTGCCGGGACAGACGACTACGCGTTTCGGGTACTTC
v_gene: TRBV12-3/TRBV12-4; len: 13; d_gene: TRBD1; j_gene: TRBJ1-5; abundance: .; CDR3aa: CASTHRGDQPQHF; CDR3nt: TGTGCCAGCACCCACAGGGGGGATCAGCCCCAGCATTTT
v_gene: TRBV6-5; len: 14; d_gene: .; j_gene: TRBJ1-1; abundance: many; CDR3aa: CASSYRADNTEAFF; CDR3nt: TGTGCCAGCAGTTACAGGGCGGATAACACTGAAGCTTTCTTT
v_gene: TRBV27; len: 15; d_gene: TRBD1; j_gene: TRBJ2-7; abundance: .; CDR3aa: CASSLGTGSSHEQYF; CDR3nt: TGTGCCAGCAGTTTAGGGACAGGATCTTCCCACGAGCAGTACTTC
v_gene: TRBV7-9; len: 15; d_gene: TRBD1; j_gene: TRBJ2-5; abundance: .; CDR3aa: CASRPPGQEQETQYF; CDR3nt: TGTGCCAGCAGACCGCCGGGACAGGAGCAAGAGACCCAGTACTTC
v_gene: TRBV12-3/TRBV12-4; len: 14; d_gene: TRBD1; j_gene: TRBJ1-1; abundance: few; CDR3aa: CASSMTGGGTEAFF; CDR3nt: TGTGCCAGCAGTATGACAGGGGGAGGCACTGAAGCTTTCTTT
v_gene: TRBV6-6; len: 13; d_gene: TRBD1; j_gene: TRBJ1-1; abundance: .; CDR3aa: CASLDRENTEAFF; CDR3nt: TGTGCCAGCTTAGACAGGGAAAACACTGAAGCTTTCTTT
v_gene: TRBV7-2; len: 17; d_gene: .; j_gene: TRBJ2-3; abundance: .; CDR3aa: CASSLLGGFMGSDTQYF; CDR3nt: TGTGCCAGCAGCTTATTAGGGGGGTTTATGGGATCAGATACGCAGTATTTT
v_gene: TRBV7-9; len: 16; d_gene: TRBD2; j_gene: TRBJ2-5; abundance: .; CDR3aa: CASSSYGLAGRETQYF; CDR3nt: TGTGCCAGCAGCTCGTACGGGCTAGCGGGGAGAGAGACCCAGTACTTC
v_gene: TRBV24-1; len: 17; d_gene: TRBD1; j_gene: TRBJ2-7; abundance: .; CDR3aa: CATSRIRGGTGDYEQYF; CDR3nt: TGTGCCACCAGTAGGATTAGAGGTGGGACAGGCGACTACGAGCAGTACTTC
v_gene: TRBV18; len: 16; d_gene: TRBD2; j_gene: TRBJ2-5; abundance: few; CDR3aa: CASSPPQGLPYVGQYF; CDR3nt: TGTGCCAGCTCACCACCGCAGGGACTACCTTATGTGGGCCAGTACTTC